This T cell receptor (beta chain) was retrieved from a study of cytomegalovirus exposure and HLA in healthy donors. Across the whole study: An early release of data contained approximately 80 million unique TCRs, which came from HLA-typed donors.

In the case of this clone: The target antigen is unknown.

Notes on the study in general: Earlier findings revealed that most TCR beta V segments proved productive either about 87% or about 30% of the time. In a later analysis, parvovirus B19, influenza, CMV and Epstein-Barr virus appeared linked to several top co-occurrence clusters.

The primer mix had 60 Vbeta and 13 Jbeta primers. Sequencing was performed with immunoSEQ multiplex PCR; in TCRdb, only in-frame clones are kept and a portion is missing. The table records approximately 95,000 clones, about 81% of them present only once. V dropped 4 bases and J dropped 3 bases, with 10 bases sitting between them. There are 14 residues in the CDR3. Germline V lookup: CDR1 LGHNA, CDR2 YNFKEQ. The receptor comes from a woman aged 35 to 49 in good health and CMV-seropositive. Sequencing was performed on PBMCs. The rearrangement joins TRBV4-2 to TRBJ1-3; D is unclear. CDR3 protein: CASSPTAYGNTIYF. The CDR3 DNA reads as TGTGCCAGCAGCCCTACAGCTTATGGAAACACCATATATTTT.